This T cell receptor beta chain is drawn from a study of blood T cell repertoires in COVID-19. On the study more broadly: Researchers got acute and convalescent COVID-19 samples from the United States, Italy and Spain. Nucleic acid was either cDNA or gDNA, and it came from T cells, B-cell-depleted T cells, or PBMCs.

This CDR3 is built from 11 residues. V shed 8 bases and J shed 4 bases, with 8 bases lying between them. The table came from immunoSEQ multiplex PCR; TCRdb's copy has only in-frame clones and leaves some out. This table has 300,000 to 450,000 clones, roughly 85% appearing once. Source material: peripheral blood. This clonotype was obtained from a young woman with acute or convalescent COVID-19. The rearrangement joins TRBV12-3 or TRBV12-4 to TRBJ1-1; maybe TRBD1 (5 bases). As DNA, the CDR3 is TGTGCCAGCGGGCAGGGCACTGAAGCTTTCTTT. It translates to CASGQGTEAFF.